The 27 T cell receptor beta chains in this list originate from one sample, sequenced in a study of blood T cells in healthy people across ages. Sample-barcoded 5' priming and a J-beta primer mix drove a second PCR of roughly 7 to 11 cycles. TCRdb processed the 5' RACE reads anew with MiXCR; each CDR3 protein has one entry. The table shows 700,000 to 850,000 distinct CDR3 sequences, with about 36% occurring only once. Material for sequencing was blood. Every receptor here comes from a man between 18 and 35 years old in good health.

This clonotype was seen many times. The chain recombines TRBV5-1 with TRBJ2-7, with D unresolved. V lost 0 bases and J 3 bases, leaving 19 bases between the germline ends. This CDR3 has 17 amino acids. From germline, CDR1 is SGHRS and CDR2 YFSETQ. This CDR3 reads CASSLAGGPGRFYEQYF. In DNA form, the CDR3 reads TGCGCCAGCAGCTTGGCCGGTGGACCGGGCCGTTTCTACGAGCAGTACTTC.

For the CDR3, the DNA is TGTGCTAGTGGTTTGGTTCTGAGACAGGCCTACGAGCAGTACTTC. Its translation is CASGLVLRQAYEQYF. The gene calls are TRBV12-5 and TRBJ2-4; TRBD1 might be the D (6 bases). The J call is doubtful: the DNA matches TRBJ2-7 better. The CDR3 is 15 amino acids. Per germline, CDR1 LGHNT and CDR2 FRNRAP.

This clonotype occurred a few times. The J gene is TRBJ1-4, the V gene TRBV27; possibly TRBD1 for D (6 bases). V dropped 5 bases and J dropped 6 bases, with 16 bases sitting between them. The CDR3 runs 15 residues. The germline V gene encodes CDR1 MNHEY and CDR2 SMNVEV (reference sequence). CDR3 sequence: CASSTHRVGDEKLFF. The CDR3 nucleotides read TGTGCCAGCAGTACCCACAGGGTAGGCGATGAAAAACTGTTTTTT.

This clonotype showed up just a few times. The CDR3 sequence is CASSEAEITGDEQYF. In nucleotides, the CDR3 is TGTGCCAGCAGTGAAGCGGAAATTACAGGGGACGAGCAGTACTTC. The gene calls are TRBV2 and TRBJ2-7; the match to TRBD1 covers 7 bases. The germline gives CDR1 SNHLY, CDR2 FYNNEI. The CDR3 extends over 15 amino acids. J gave up 5 bases and V 0 bases, and 7 bases lay outside the gene matches.

This clonotype was counted a few times. The CDR3 region has the DNA TGTGCCAGCAGTCCCGACAGGGTTCAGCCCCAGCATTTT. This encodes CASSPDRVQPQHF. The V and J genes are TRBV27 and TRBJ1-5; 7 nucleotides match TRBD1. The junction had 4 bases not matched to a gene; V was cut back by 5 bases and J by 6 bases. This CDR3 contains 13 residues. The germline gives CDR1 MNHEY, CDR2 SMNVEV (reference sequence).

This clonotype was picked up a small number of times. The chain is built from TRBV4-1 and TRBJ1-2; 11 bases align to TRBD1. The germline gives CDR1 MGHRA, CDR2 YSYEKL. There are 16 residues in the CDR3. V lost 4 bases, J lost 5 bases, and 9 bases stayed unmatched. The CDR3 protein is CASSLARDRGNYGYTF. CDR3 nucleotide sequence: TGCGCCAGCAGCCTAGCTCGGGACAGGGGGAATTATGGCTACACCTTC.

V usage is TRBV11-3 and J usage is TRBJ2-1; either TRBD1 or TRBD2 may supply D (6 bases each). CDR3 length equals 15 residues. The germline V gene has CDR1 SGHNT and CDR2 YENEEA. V lost 0 bases, J lost 4 bases, and 10 bases lay in between. DNA of the CDR3: TGTGCCAGCAGCTTAGATGGGGGGCAATACAATGAGCAGTTCTTC. This sequence encodes CASSLDGGQYNEQFF.

The chain combines TRBV12-3 or TRBV12-4 with TRBJ2-2, with D unclear. V was clipped by 1 base and J by 8 bases, with 5 bases between them. CDR3 length: 12 residues. DNA for the CDR3: TGTGCCAGCAGTTTAGGGTTGGGGGAGCTGTTTTTT. Translated, it gives CASSLGLGELFF.

The chain joins TRBV12-3 or TRBV12-4 to TRBJ2-5; possible D gene TRBD1, 6 bases. V lost 1 base and J 11 bases, leaving 20 bases between the germline ends. This CDR3 is 15 amino acids long. The CDR3, as DNA: TGTGCCAGCAGTTTAGGAGGGGGTCCGGAATGGGAGCAGTACTTC. It specifies CASSLGGGPEWEQYF.

V and J are TRBV12-3 or TRBV12-4 and TRBJ2-7, with D unclear. Trimming removed 6 bases at V and 5 bases at J, with 11 bases between. The CDR3 sequence is 12 residues long. The CDR3 DNA sequence: TGTGCCAGCAGGCCATCGGTGGACGAGCAGTACTTC. This sequence encodes CASRPSVDEQYF.

V usage is TRBV2 and J usage is TRBJ2-2, with 8 bases identical to TRBD1. The junction had 7 bases not matched to a gene; V was cut back by 7 bases and J by 3 bases. CDR1 and CDR2 (germline): SNHLY, FYNNEI. This CDR3 is built from 15 residues. The CDR3: CASMLQGGYTGELFF. As DNA, the CDR3 is TGTGCCAGCATGCTACAGGGGGGCTACACCGGGGAGCTGTTTTTT. The variable domain in full, with the rest retrieved from reference TRBV2 and TRBJ2-2, is EPEVTQTPSHQVTQMGQEVILRCVPISNHLYFYWYRQILGQKVEFLVSFYNNEISEKSEIFDDQFSVERPDGSNFTLKIRSTKLEDSAMYFCASMLQGGYTGELFFGEGSRLTVL.

As for this clonotype: A read error may be the cause here, since a much bigger clone is one base away. The V gene is TRBV27, the J gene TRBJ1-2, with TRBD1 identical over 10 bases. The CDR3 totals 16 residues. Germline V gene data show CDR1 as MNHEY and CDR2 as SMNVEV (reference sequence). The CDR3: CTSSPRGTGEHYGYTF. CDR3 DNA sequence: TGTACCAGCAGTCCCAGGGGGACAGGGGAGCACTATGGCTACACCTTC.

This clonotype was counted between two and nine times. The gene calls are TRBV10-3 and TRBJ2-7, with 11 bases identical to TRBD1. The CDR3 loop spans 15 amino acids. The V gene end was trimmed by 6 bases and the J gene end by 3 bases; junction bases not matched to a gene: 7. The germline gives CDR1 ENHRY, CDR2 SYGVKD. CDR3 in amino acids: CAISNPGTGGYEQYF. The CDR3 DNA reads as TGTGCCATCAGCAATCCAGGGACAGGGGGCTACGAGCAGTACTTC.

This clonotype came up many times. The rearrangement links TRBV6-2 or TRBV6-3 to TRBJ2-5; 9 bases are a match to TRBD2. The CDR3 is 15 amino acids. CDR1 and CDR2 (germline): MNHEY, SVGEGT. V shed 0 bases, J shed 5 bases, and the junction held 4 bases outside the gene matches. The CDR3 DNA is TGTGCCAGCAGTTACTCGGGACTAGCAGGCGAGACCCAGTACTTC. It specifies CASSYSGLAGETQYF.

This clonotype has more than one count but fewer than ten. The genes are TRBV4-1 and TRBJ2-5; D is possibly TRBD1 or TRBD2 (5 bases each). The V gene lost 0 bases and the J gene lost 11 bases, with 16 bases spanning the gap. The CDR3 loop spans 14 amino acids. Per germline, CDR1 MGHRA and CDR2 YSYEKL. In nucleotides, the CDR3 is TGCGCCAGCAGCCAAGAATGGAAGAGAGGGGAACAGTACTTC. Translating it yields CASSQEWKRGEQYF.

This clonotype was counted between two and nine times. V and J are TRBV2 and TRBJ1-1, with D perhaps matching TRBD1 (5 bases). Trimming removed 2 bases at V and 13 bases at J, with 20 bases between. This CDR3 contains 14 residues. CDR1 is SNHLY and CDR2 is FYNNEI in the germline V gene. CDR3: CASSEFESRGHVFF. The CDR3 coding sequence is TGTGCCAGCAGTGAATTCGAGAGCCGGGGCCACGTTTTCTTT.

The chain recombines TRBV5-5 with TRBJ2-5; TRBD1 aligns across 8 bases. The CDR3 has 14 amino acids. The germline CDR1 and CDR2 sequences are SGHKS and YYEKEE (reference sequence). After removal of 5 bases from V and 7 bases from J, the junction contained 10 bases not matched to a gene. For the CDR3, the DNA is TGTGCCAGCAGTCCCGGGACAGGCGCACGGACCCAGTACTTC. Its translation is CASSPGTGARTQYF. The full variable domain, with the rest looked up from reference TRBV5-5 and TRBJ2-5, is DAGVTQSPTHLIKTRGQQVTLRCSPISGHKSVSWYQQVLGQGPQFIFQYYEKEERGRGNFPDRFSARQFPNYSSELNVNALLLGDSALYLCASSPGTGARTQYFGPGTRLLVL.

The V gene is TRBV2, the J gene TRBJ2-3; TRBD2 agrees at 8 bases. Germline CDR1 is SNHLY and CDR2 is FYNNEI. The CDR3 is made up of 14 amino acids. The V segment lost 9 bases and the J segment 3 bases; nucleotides outside the gene matches: 8. CDR3 region: CARGISGSTDTQYF. As DNA, the CDR3 is TGTGCCAGAGGAATAAGCGGGAGTACAGATACGCAGTATTTT.

The rearrangement uses TRBV2 and TRBJ2-1; TRBD2 aligns across 11 bases. The CDR3 is made up of 14 amino acids. The V gene end was trimmed by 6 bases and the J gene end by 7 bases; junction bases not matched to a gene: 5. In germline, CDR1 is SNHLY, CDR2 FYNNEI. CDR3 in DNA: TGTGCCAGCAGGATAGCGGGGGGGTATAATGAGCAGTTCTTC. It encodes CASRIAGGYNEQFF.

The rearrangement joins TRBV6-5 to TRBJ2-1; D is uncertain. This CDR3 has 14 amino acids. Germline assignment: CDR1 MNHEY and CDR2 SVGAGI. V was cut by 0 bases and J by 10 bases, with 13 bases left in between. CDR3 amino acids: CASSYSHSSYEQFF. As DNA, the CDR3 is TGTGCCAGCAGTTACTCCCATAGCTCCTACGAGCAGTTCTTC.

In this sample, this clonotype turned up many times. V and J are TRBV27 and TRBJ2-7, with D possibly being TRBD2 (6 bases). CDR1 and CDR2 (germline): MNHEY, SMNVEV (reference sequence). CDR3 length equals 15 residues. Between the trimmed V and J ends, which lost 2 bases and 4 bases, there was a span of 15 bases. The CDR3 region is CASSLRASDPYEQYF. The CDR3 DNA follows: TGTGCCAGCAGTTTAAGGGCTAGCGACCCTTACGAGCAGTACTTC.

With regard to this clonotype: The junction differs from germline at one of its ends, possibly a read error. The V and J genes are TRBV11-1 and TRBJ2-1, with 7 bases that match TRBD2. The CDR3 spans 16 residues. The germline gives CDR1 SGHAT, CDR2 FQDESV (reference sequence). The CDR3 DNA reads TGTGTCAGCAGCTTGTCCGGGGGGAGCTCCTACAATGAGCAGTTCTTC. Amino acid sequence: CVSSLSGGSSYNEQFF.

The CDR3 is CASSQETKGDEQFF. The CDR3 DNA is TGCGCCAGCAGCCAAGAGACGAAGGGGGATGAGCAGTTCTTC. The chain carries TRBV4-1 and TRBJ2-1; tentative D call: TRBD1 (6 bases). V lost 0 bases to trimming and J lost 8 bases, with 11 bases between them. Germline values: CDR1 MGHRA, CDR2 YSYEKL. This CDR3 has 14 residues.

The rearrangement links TRBV12-3 or TRBV12-4 to TRBJ2-5, with TRBD2 as a possible D gene (5 bases). The CDR3 sequence is 14 residues long. Trimming pared 2 bases from V and 6 bases from J, leaving 13 bases between. The CDR3 sequence: CASSLLAGEKTQYF. CDR3 nucleotide sequence: TGTGCCAGCAGTTTACTGGCGGGTGAAAAGACCCAGTACTTC.

Only a few counts were recorded for this clonotype. The CDR3 loop reads CASSIRDRSVPDTQYF. In DNA, the CDR3 is TGTGCCAGTAGTATCCGGGACAGGAGTGTCCCAGATACGCAGTATTTT. The chain has TRBV19 and TRBJ2-3, with 8 bases identical to TRBD1. CDR1 is LNHDA and CDR2 is SQIVND in the germline V gene (reference sequence). This CDR3 has 16 amino acids. The ends lost 3 bases at V and 4 bases at J; junction bases unmatched: 9.

For this clonotype: A much larger clone lies one base from this, so it may be a read error. The chain joins TRBV5-5 to TRBJ2-5; D might be TRBD1 (6 bases). The CDR3 has 14 amino acids. Looked up from germline, CDR1 is SGHKS and CDR2 is YYEKEE (reference sequence). Trimming pared 4 bases from V and 2 bases from J, leaving 12 bases between. Here the CDR3 DNA reads TGTGCCAGCAGCGCCAACAGGGTTCAAGAGACCCAGTACTTC. Amino acid sequence: CASSANRVQETQYF.

The genes are TRBV29-1 and TRBJ2-1; TRBD1 matches at 8 bases. The J call may not be correct, given that the DNA end is closer to TRBJ2-7. The CDR3 runs to 14 residues. Germline CDR1 and CDR2: SQVTM and ANQGSEA. The CDR3 DNA sequence: TGCAGCGTTGGGACAGGGATTGGATACAATGAGCAGTACTTC. The encoded protein is CSVGTGIGYNEQYF.